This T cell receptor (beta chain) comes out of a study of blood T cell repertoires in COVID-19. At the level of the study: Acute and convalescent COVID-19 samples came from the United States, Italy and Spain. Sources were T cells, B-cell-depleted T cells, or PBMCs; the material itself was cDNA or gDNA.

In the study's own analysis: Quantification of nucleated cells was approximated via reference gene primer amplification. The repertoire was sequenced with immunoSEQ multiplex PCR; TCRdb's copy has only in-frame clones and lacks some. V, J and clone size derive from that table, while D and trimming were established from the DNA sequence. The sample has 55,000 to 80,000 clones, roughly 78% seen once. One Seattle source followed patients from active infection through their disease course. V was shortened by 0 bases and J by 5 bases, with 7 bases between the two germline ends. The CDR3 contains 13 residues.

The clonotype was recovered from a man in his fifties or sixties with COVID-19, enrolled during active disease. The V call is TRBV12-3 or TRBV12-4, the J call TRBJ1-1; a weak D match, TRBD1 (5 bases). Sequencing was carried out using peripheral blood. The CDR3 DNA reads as TGTGCCAGCAGTTTAGCGGGGGGTACTGAAGCTTTCTTT. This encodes CASSLAGGTEAFF.